Given below is one T cell receptor beta chain in context. The sample belongs to a study of technical replicates of blood from a handful of donors. Profiled with immunoSEQ multiplex PCR; TCRdb holds only in-frame clones, not every one. The repertoire holds more than 75,000 clones, about 94% seen once, with about 0.22% in the top ten. The V end was cut by 7 bases, the J end by 3 bases, with 6 bases between. CDR1 is MNHEY and CDR2 is SMNVEV in the germline V gene (reference sequence). The length of the CDR3 is 11 residues. The sequenced sample was T cells isolated from PBMCs. This TCR was sampled from a human donor in good health. The chain uses TRBV27 and TRBJ1-2, with unresolved D. CDR3 sequence (DNA): TGTGCCAGCACAGTTTACTATGGCTACACCTTC. Its protein product is CASTVYYGYTF.